The rows below give T cell receptor beta chains drawn from one sample of a study of graft-versus-host responses after intestinal transplantation. These receptors have no identified antigens. Profiled with immunoSEQ multiplex PCR; TCRdb holds only in-frame clones, not every one. There are roughly 36,000 clones in the sample; more than 90% occur only once, and less than 0.25% lies in the top ten. Specimen: unstimulated CD8+ T cells sorted from spleen or lymph node cells, collected before transplant. These TCRs come from a human donor who was the organ donor for an intestinal transplant. The CDR3 runs from the conserved cysteine through the conserved F or W. Fields, in order: J gene, clone size, D gene, V gene, CDR3 protein, CDR3 DNA. The D gene is left open where the match is weak. Clone size, where shown, is once, few, many, or a class for clones that have expanded.

TRBJ2-3 - - TRBV7-2 CASSQFDGGRGDTQYF TGTGCCAGCAGCCAGTTTGACGGGGGGCGAGGGGATACGCAGTATTTT
TRBJ1-2 - - TRBV5-4 CASSLENLGWKYGYTF TGTGCCAGCAGCCTGGAAAATTTGGGGTGGAAGTATGGCTACACCTTC
TRBJ2-1 - TRBD2 TRBV9 CASSQGLLSYNEQFF TGTGCCAGCAGCCAGGGACTACTCTCCTACAATGAGCAGTTCTTC
TRBJ1-1 - - TRBV4-1 CASSQEEPTEAFF TGCGCCAGCAGCCAAGAAGAACCCACTGAAGCTTTCTTT
TRBJ2-3 once TRBD2 TRBV19 CASSIRLAGTDTQYF TGTGCCAGTAGTATTAGGCTAGCGGGCACAGATACGCAGTATTTT
TRBJ1-2 - - TRBV6-5 CASSYAGRANYGYTF TGTGCCAGCAGTTACGCCGGGCGAGCTAACTATGGCTACACCTTC
TRBJ1-1 - - TRBV19 CASSIYREDTEAFF TGTGCCAGTAGTATTTATCGGGAGGACACTGAAGCTTTCTTT
TRBJ2-7 - TRBD2 TRBV10-3 CAISALAGVYTYEQYF TGTGCCATCAGTGCCCTAGCGGGGGTATATACCTACGAGCAGTACTTC
TRBJ2-7 once - TRBV19 CASSIHGGSYEQYF TGTGCCAGTAGTATACACGGGGGCTCCTACGAGCAGTACTTC
TRBJ2-5 once TRBD2 TRBV4-1 CASSQVWVAGGVGETQYF TGCGCCAGCAGCCAAGTCTGGGTAGCGGGGGGTGTAGGGGAGACCCAGTACTTC
TRBJ1-4 - - TRBV7-7 CASSLTGGDNEKLFF TGTGCCAGCAGCTTAACAGGAGGAGACAATGAAAAACTGTTTTTT
TRBJ2-7 - - TRBV7-2 CASSLGPLNYEQYF TGTGCCAGCAGCTTAGGACCCTTAAACTACGAGCAGTACTTC
TRBJ2-2 - TRBD1 TRBV4-1 CASSQEHQGAGELFF TGCGCCAGCAGCCAAGAACATCAGGGGGCCGGGGAGCTGTTTTTT
TRBJ1-1 - TRBD1 TRBV7-2 CASSQLDRTEAFF TGTGCCAGCAGCCAATTGGACAGGACCGAAGCTTTCTTT
TRBJ2-3 - TRBD2 TRBV15 CATSRESSGGALDTQYF TGTGCCACCAGCAGAGAATCTAGCGGGGGGGCTCTAGATACGCAGTATTTT
TRBJ2-2 - TRBD1 TRBV11-3 CASSLGGTGGTGELFF TGTGCCAGCAGCTTGGGCGGGACAGGGGGCACCGGGGAGCTGTTTTTT
TRBJ2-2 - TRBD1 TRBV13 CASSLDRGNGELFF TGTGCCAGCAGCTTGGACAGGGGTAACGGGGAGCTGTTTTTT
TRBJ2-7 few TRBD1 TRBV10-3 CALRDSAYEQYF TGTGCCCTCCGGGACAGTGCCTACGAGCAGTACTTC
TRBJ1-1 - - TRBV30 CAWDGGGRGPEAFF TGTGCCTGGGACGGCGGAGGCAGGGGCCCTGAAGCTTTCTTT
TRBJ1-1 - - TRBV19 CATYYTEAFF TGTGCCACATACTACACTGAAGCTTTCTTT
TRBJ1-4 - - TRBV28 CASSPPGEATNEKLFF TGTGCCAGCAGCCCTCCGGGGGAAGCAACTAATGAAAAACTGTTTTTT
TRBJ2-5 - TRBD2 TRBV4-1 CASSQLGGKETQYF TGCGCCAGCAGCCAATTGGGGGGGAAAGAGACCCAGTACTTC